This TCR beta chain was found in a study of cytomegalovirus exposure and HLA in healthy donors (dated by TCRdb to 2016 to 2017). Turning to the overall study: According to an earlier analysis of 587 of the donors, some 180 million T cells yielded some 120 million unique TCR beta sequences and about 300 Gb of sequence data. An early release covering roughly 640 HLA-typed donors comprised 250 to 350 gigabases of sequencing data and tens of millions of unique TCR sequences. Of the approximately 400 genotyped donors, 75% to 85% were placed in the genetic ancestry cluster associated with self-reported Caucasian donors. The study aimed to test whether signatures of past pathogen exposure could be identified by cataloging public T cell receptors. The study used immunosequencing to profile the T cell repertoires of approximately 640 subjects and linked those repertoires to cytomegalovirus serostatus. Along with the approximately 670-subject first cohort, a separate validation cohort of over a hundred different subjects was used. High-throughput TCR immunosequencing, statistical association of individual TCRs with disease status, and machine learning were combined to predict cytomegalovirus infection status. A later analysis re-analyzed previously published TCR beta repertoires from about 730 donors and added high-resolution HLA genotyping to study TCR occurrence patterns. Rather than drawing on any new phenotypic data, the later analysis identified candidate immune exposures from TCR beta sequences and the way those sequences occurred across donors. In an earlier analysis of roughly 600 of the donors, high-throughput TCR beta sequencing was used to judge whether each TCR beta V gene segment behaved as functional or pseudogenic. Donor age, sex, ethnicity and CMV serostatus were collected together with the repertoire data. A later genetic analysis used genome-wide SNP genotypes for 398 of the 666 donors, treating that subset as a discovery cohort. All discovery cohort repertoires had been generated using a single sequencing platform. HLA typing covered class I and class II loci at four-digit resolution. The number of typed donors differed by locus: about 629-630 for A, B, C, DRB1 and DQB1; about 520 for DQA1; roughly 600 for DPA1; and around 490 for DPB1. A handful of DR-DQ haplotypes were handled as single units for association and clustering because linkage in the cohort was strong. On average, around 200,000 unique TCR beta nucleotide sequences were sequenced per donor among some 430 genotyped donors of the cohort, with roughly 18% of those sequences being non-productive.

The cohort consisted of some 730 healthy bone marrow donors. At the time of sampling, every cohort member was nominally healthy, though immune exposures that went unrecorded were likely present. The donor tested CMV seropositive and was one of the 289 seropositive cohort members. Each donor provided a peripheral blood sample, and peripheral blood mononuclear cells were used for TCR beta sequencing. Genomic DNA extraction from the blood cell samples was performed with the Qiagen DNeasy Blood Extraction Kit. The library was prepared using the immunoSEQ multiplex PCR assay. For the multiplex PCR, a mixture combining 60 forward primers for TCR Vbeta segments and 13 reverse primers for TCR Jbeta segments was used. The CDR3 region of rearranged TCR beta genes was amplified from genomic DNA with a multiplex PCR assay. Amplified TCR beta libraries were sequenced as 87-base-pair reads on the Illumina HiSeq System. Per the authors' processing: Across the 500 to 700 repertoires, a later analysis counted 80 million or so unique TCR beta chains, approximately 12 million of which were shared by at least two donors. Raw reads were error-corrected and collapsed into unique sequences by a nearest-neighbor algorithm in which closely related sequences were merged to remove PCR and sequencing errors. CDR3 sequences were aligned to IMGT reference sequences to assign V, D and J gene segments. Each retained sequence needed at least a six-nucleotide match to both a V gene segment and a J gene segment. Rearrangements were classified as productive when the CDR3 lacked stop codons and remained in frame with V and J, and all other rearrangements were classified as non-productive. Following IMGT convention, CDR3 was defined as the stretch from the second conserved V-encoded cysteine up to the conserved J-encoded phenylalanine. In an earlier analysis of roughly 580 of the donors, sequences lacking an unambiguous match to a single V gene segment were excluded. An earlier analysis of under 750 of the donors called V segments functional above 56.7% productive rearrangements and segregating when the between-donor standard deviation exceeded 5%. To diagnose cytomegalovirus status from the catalog of TCR beta chain sequences, a statistical classification framework was built. In a later analysis, V and J genes were assigned by comparing TCR nucleotide sequences against IMGT/GENE-DB human TR gene sequences. Using the TCRdist pipeline, a later analysis assigned CDR3 sequences along with most-parsimonious VDJ recombination scenarios. A later analysis defined each TCR beta chain by its CDR3 amino acid sequence plus V-gene family, and excluded reads lacking a unique V-gene family. As a way to deal with suspected cross-contamination and a sequencing artifact, a later analysis dropped roughly 620 nucleotide sequences that were highly shared and had low generation probability. In a later analysis, a clonal expansion index for each public chain was calculated from normalized within-repertoire ranks of inferred template counts. In a later analysis, generation probabilities were computed using a VDJ recombination model fitted to out-of-frame rearrangements, and the results were checked against IGoR. A later analysis scored TCR-TCR, TCR-HLA and TCR-CMV co-occurrence with hypergeometric tests, applying a repertoire-size bias correction to TCR pairs. A later analysis estimated false discovery rates by permuting HLA or CMV assignments 20 times. In a later analysis, co-occurring TCRs were grouped with DBSCAN, and TCRdist sequence similarity was added when clustering was performed within HLA-allele-positive subsets. Co-occurrence clustering excluded repertoires with fewer than 30,000 or more than 120,000 public chains, plus five with anomalous nucleotide sharing. The immuneACCESS repertoire file appears here via TCRdb, limited to in-frame rearrangements. These files lack a portion of the clones; in checked studies, under half of the deficit traces to unresolved V genes, and the cause of the others is not known. For V, J and clone size, that table is used; D and trimming come from the DNA. The sample table records 100,000 to 150,000 clones; 15% to 20% of these occur just once. Of the sample, 2.9% falls within the top ten clones.

What the research found in general, with its limitations: The classifier was reported to diagnose cytomegalovirus status with high specificity and sensitivity in both the original cohort and the validation cohort. According to a later analysis, parvovirus B19, influenza, CMV and Epstein-Barr virus appeared linked to several top co-occurrence clusters. In the study, 150 to 200 TCR beta chains were listed as associated with cytomegalovirus. In this cohort, only TCR beta chains were sequenced, and detectable features were limited by the absence of alpha or paired-chain data. Roughly 15 rarely observed V segments, including chromosome 9 orphons, were excluded from the earlier analysis of about 610 of the donors because counts were too low. The authors suggested that the approach could potentially be extended to other disease states and immunological phenotypes. Specific HLA alleles were associated with 15,000 to 20,000 TCR beta sequences at a false discovery rate of 0.05 in a later analysis. CMV serostatus was the only immune exposure information available for the cohort. A later genetic analysis reported fewer N-insertions in productive TCRs among donors in an Asian-associated ancestry cluster than the roughly 700-donor mean. Roughly uniform sequencing depth across donors was assumed in presence/absence analyses, although this assumption may not hold. An earlier analysis of 450 to 750 of the donors showed that most TCR beta V segments appeared in productive rearrangements either about 87% or about 30% of the time, which broadly matched IMGT annotations. Strong co-occurrence of HLA alleles, especially DR and DQ, made assigning TCR associations to individual alleles difficult. A few of the identified cytomegalovirus-associated TCR beta chains were confirmed in vitro to be specific for cytomegalovirus antigens. A later analysis found that TCR association rates varied across HLA loci, with DRB1 alleles showing the most associated TCRs and HLA-C alleles the fewest. The sequencing pipeline was judged likely to have produced a cluster of highly shared sequence variants as a technical artifact. A later analysis found that most CMV-associated TCR beta chains appeared HLA-restricted, with HLA associations seemingly driven largely by CMV exposure. Because HLA typing was unavailable for some donors at each locus, only the typed subset was used in association tests. V-gene and J-gene trimming of TCR beta chains was associated with a missense DCLRE1C variant in a later genetic analysis, and the association was replicated in an independent cohort. Compared with equally common non-associated chains, HLA-associated TCR beta chains in a later analysis were more clonally expanded and had lower generation probabilities. Most TCR sequences were observed very rarely across donors, whereas some public TCRs were present in many individuals. A further reported finding was that TCR beta sequences accurately predicted the HLA-A and HLA-B alleles for most subjects in the first cohort. Linkage disequilibrium might explain the correlated functional status among segregating V segments, but an unknown experimental factor could not be ruled out.

A remark on this clone: It lacks a known antigen. The record has no base qualities; no much larger clone is one base away. Other DNA sequences from this sample encode an identical CDR3 as well.

This receptor was obtained from a female donor in good health and CMV-seropositive. Sequencing used PBMCs.

The bases read TGTGCCAGCAGCCAAGAAGGGACAGGGGGCAGAGAGACCCAGTACTTC. Its amino acids are CASSQEGTGGRETQYF. Recombination linked TRBV4-2 to TRBJ2-5; 12 central nucleotides agree with TRBD1. Taken from the germline V gene, the CDR1 and CDR2 loops are LGHNA and YNFKEQ. Its CDR3 holds 16 amino acids, cysteine through phenylalanine. Here the CDR3 DNA is all that survives: 48 bases in frame from base 1. Germline trimming: 0 bases from V, 4 bases from J; junction bases outside gene matches: 3.